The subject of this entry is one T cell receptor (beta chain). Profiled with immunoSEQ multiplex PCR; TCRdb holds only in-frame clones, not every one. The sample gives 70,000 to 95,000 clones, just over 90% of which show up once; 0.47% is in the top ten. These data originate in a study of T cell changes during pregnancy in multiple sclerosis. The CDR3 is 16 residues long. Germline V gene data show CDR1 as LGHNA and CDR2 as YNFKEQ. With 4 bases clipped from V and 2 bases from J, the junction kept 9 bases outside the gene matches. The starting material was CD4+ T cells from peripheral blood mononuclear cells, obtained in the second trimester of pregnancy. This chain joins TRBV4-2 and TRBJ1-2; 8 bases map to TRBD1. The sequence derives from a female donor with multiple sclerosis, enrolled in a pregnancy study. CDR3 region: CASSLYPDRVNYGYTF. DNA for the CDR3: TGTGCCAGCAGCCTTTACCCGGACAGGGTAAACTATGGCTACACCTTC.